The 19 T cell receptor beta chains presented below share a single source sample, sequenced in a study of T cells after yellow fever vaccination. Using its own MiXCR run on the 5' RACE reads, TCRdb lists one record per CDR3 protein. The sample includes around 340,000 distinct CDR3 sequences, around 12% seen only once; the top ten take about 3%. The sample here was CD4+ T cells sorted from PBMCs, taken 15 days after the yellow fever booster vaccination. The receptors were sampled from a man between 18 and 35 years old who received the YFV17D yellow fever vaccine.

The chain joins TRBV5-1 to TRBJ1-1, with 7 bases that match TRBD1. This CDR3 is 14 amino acids long. Germline V CDR1 and CDR2: SGHRS, YFSETQ. J was trimmed by 2 bases and V by 6 bases; bases with no gene match: 7. The CDR3 region has the DNA TGCGCCAGCACCCCGGGACAGCAAAACACTGAAGCTTTCTTT. Its translation: CASTPGQQNTEAFF.

The table lists this clonotype with a few counts. As DNA, the CDR3 is TGTGCCAGCAGCTCCTGGAATACTGGGGCCAACGTCCTGACTTTC. Translating it yields CASSSWNTGANVLTF. The chain combines TRBV7-9 with TRBJ2-6; D is undetermined. The CDR3 has 15 residues. Germline V gene data show CDR1 as SEHNR and CDR2 as FQNEAQ (reference sequence). V lost 4 bases and J lost 2, with 9 bases in between. Full variable domain (remainder filled in from reference TRBV7-9 and TRBJ2-6): DTGVSQNPRHKITKRGQNVTFRCDPISEHNRLYWYRQTLGQGPEFLTYFQNEAQLEKSRLLSDRFSAERPKGSFSTLEIQRTEQGDSAMYLCASSSWNTGANVLTFGAGSRLTVL.

The gene calls are TRBV6-5 and TRBJ2-5, with TRBD1 matching over 11 bases. The CDR3 loop spans 15 amino acids. The V and J ends lost 7 bases and 5 bases, in that order; junction bases with no gene match: 9. Germline-derived CDR1 and CDR2 are MNHEY and SVGAGI. CDR3 DNA sequence: TGTGCCAGCACCCCCTGGACAGGGGGCAGGGAGACCCAGTACTTC. It codes for CASTPWTGGRETQYF.

In this sample, this clonotype turned up a few times. The chain uses TRBV5-1 and TRBJ2-2, with 8 bases lining up with TRBD1. Per germline, CDR1 SGHRS and CDR2 YFSETQ. The CDR3 contains 13 residues. The ends lost 3 bases at V and 7 bases at J; junction bases unmatched: 2. CDR3 DNA sequence: TGCGCCAGCAGCTACGGACAGGGCGGGGAGCTGTTTTTT. The encoded protein is CASSYGQGGELFF.

This clonotype showed up many times. Because it lacks the conserved phenylalanine or tryptophan at the end, this CDR3 is likely a read error. The limits of the CDR3 on the DNA are not certain, so only TCRdb's listed CDR3 is given. The V gene is TRBV7-8, the J gene TRBJ2-7; the table's D call, TRBD2, was not checked against the DNA. Inclusive of both ends, the CDR3 amounts to 10 amino acids. Germline CDR1 and CDR2: SGHVS and FQNEAQ. The CDR3: CASSSWTSED.

This clonotype has ten or more counts. The chain is built from TRBV2 and TRBJ1-1, with D maybe TRBD1 (6 bases). V was pared by 6 bases and J by 0 bases, with 11 bases between. CDR1 is SNHLY and CDR2 is FYNNEI in the germline V gene. This CDR3 comprises 14 residues. The CDR3 spells CASSRDIMNTEAFF. The DNA of the CDR3 is TGTGCCAGCAGCAGGGACATCATGAACACTGAAGCTTTCTTT.

A few counts support this clonotype. V gene TRBV7-2 combines with J gene TRBJ1-2; D is undetermined. The CDR3 extends over 13 amino acids. V lost 1 base, J lost 4 bases, and 7 bases lay in between. CDR1 and CDR2 (germline): SGHTA, FQGNSA. CDR3 residues: CASSLVVGYGYTF. The CDR3 DNA is TGTGCCAGCAGCTTAGTGGTGGGCTATGGCTACACCTTC.

This chain links TRBV10-3 with TRBJ1-5; 7 nucleotides agree with TRBD1. The ends lost 3 bases at V and 5 bases at J; junction bases unmatched: 4. Germline values: CDR1 ENHRY, CDR2 SYGVKD. This CDR3 spans 14 amino acids. CDR3 sequence (DNA): TGTGCCATCAGTGAATCCGGGACAGATCAGCCCCAGCATTTT. Translated, it gives CAISESGTDQPQHF.

This clonotype was seen only a few times. The chain carries TRBV7-6 and TRBJ2-1; 9 bases agree with TRBD1. CDR1 is SGHVS, CDR2 FNYEAQ, per germline. The CDR3 extends over 17 amino acids. V lost 2 bases and J lost 4; bases outside the gene matches: 9. The CDR3: CASSLHPGQGGYNEQFF. The CDR3 DNA reads TGTGCCAGCAGCTTACATCCGGGACAGGGTGGTTACAATGAGCAGTTCTTC. Variable domain in full (rest from reference TRBV7-6 and TRBJ2-1): GAGVSQSPRYKVTKRGQDVALRCDPISGHVSLYWYRQALGQGPEFLTYFNYEAQQDKSGLPNDRFSAERPEGSISTLTIQRTEQRDSAMYRCASSLHPGQGGYNEQFFGPGTRLTVL.

This clonotype was observed many times. The CDR3 is CSPAGAPMNTEAFF. CDR3 sequence (DNA): TGCAGCCCGGCCGGGGCCCCCATGAACACTGAAGCTTTCTTT. This rearrangement joins TRBV20-1 to TRBJ1-1; D is perhaps TRBD1 (5 bases). The CDR3 has 14 amino acids. In germline, CDR1 is DFQATT, CDR2 SNEGSKA (reference sequence).

The rearrangement joins TRBV18 to TRBJ1-2; D unresolved. The germline V gene encodes CDR1 KGHSH and CDR2 LQKENI. Trimming stripped 6 bases from V and 2 bases from J, with 16 bases between. CDR3 length equals 15 residues. CDR3 in amino acids: CASSRESTGNYGYTF. DNA of the CDR3: TGTGCCAGCTCGCGGGAGTCGACCGGAAACTATGGCTACACCTTC.

The chain is built from TRBV20-1 and TRBJ2-5; D tentatively reads TRBD1 or TRBD2 (5 bases each). The CDR3 sequence is 16 residues long. Trimming left V 1 base short and J 4 bases short, with 19 bases between. The germline V gene encodes CDR1 DFQATT and CDR2 SNEGSKA (reference sequence). The CDR3 DNA reads as TGCAGTGCTAGAGTTGGGGCGGGCTCAATTAGAGAGACCCAGTACTTC. It encodes CSARVGAGSIRETQYF.

This clonotype was found a few times. The chain carries TRBV19 and TRBJ2-7; tentatively, D is TRBD2 (5 bases). This CDR3 contains 16 residues. Trimming took off 1 base at V and 2 bases at J, with 15 bases between the two ends. Germline V gene sequence: CDR1 LNHDA, CDR2 SQIVND (reference sequence). Written as DNA, the CDR3 is TGTGCCAGTAGTATAGCTGGAACGGGGTCCGCCTACGAGCAGTACTTC. Translated, it gives CASSIAGTGSAYEQYF.

This clonotype was recorded a few times. This rearrangement joins TRBV6-5 to TRBJ1-2, with TRBD1 identical over 7 bases. Germline V gene data show CDR1 as MNHEY and CDR2 as SVGAGI. Losses at the gene ends were 4 bases for V and 8 bases for J; bases not matched to a gene: 19. CDR3 length: 17 residues. The CDR3 DNA is TGTGCCAGCAGTTCGAGGGCGACAGGGACTAGCTTACGGGGCTACACCTTC. Protein product: CASSSRATGTSLRGYTF.

This chain links TRBV10-3 with TRBJ2-3, with TRBD2 identical over 16 bases. Germline trimming cut 4 bases from V and 6 bases from J; bases unmatched to any gene: 10. CDR1 is ENHRY, CDR2 SYGVKD, per germline. This CDR3 region has 18 residues. CDR3 bases: TGTGCCATCAGTGGACAAGGGACTAGCGGGGGGGCAATGGATACGCAGTATTTT. Residues: CAISGQGTSGGAMDTQYF.

This clonotype was seen more than once but under ten times. The chain employs TRBV6-6 and TRBJ1-3, with no clear D. The CDR3 is made up of 15 amino acids. Germline lookup yields CDR1 MNHNY and CDR2 SVGAGI (reference sequence). The V end was cut by 6 bases, the J end by 0 bases, with 12 bases between. The CDR3 coding sequence is TGTGCCAGCAGCTCTAGGGCCACCTCTGGAAACACCATATATTTT. Translated, it gives CASSSRATSGNTIYF.

V is TRBV12-3 or TRBV12-4 and J is TRBJ2-1; D ambiguous. This CDR3 is built from 12 residues. Deletions cut 5 bases from V and 8 bases from J, with 10 bases between. CDR3: CASSPGTYEQFF. The CDR3 nucleotides are TGTGCCAGCAGTCCAGGCACCTATGAGCAGTTCTTC.

This clonotype showed up just a few times. V usage is TRBV9 and J usage is TRBJ1-6, with 9 bases fitting TRBD1. Germline V gives CDR1 SGDLS, CDR2 YYNGEE. The CDR3 covers 14 residues. V dropped 3 bases and J dropped 9; count of bases not matched to a gene: 4. CDR3 residues: CASSADRGTSPLHF. The CDR3 nucleotides read TGTGCCAGCAGCGCCGACAGGGGGACTTCACCCCTCCACTTT. Full variable domain (outside the CDR3, taken from reference TRBV9 and TRBJ1-6): DSGVTQTPKHLITATGQRVTLRCSPRSGDLSVYWYQQSLDQGLQFLIQYYNGEERAKGNILERFSAQQFPDLHSELNLSSLELGDSALYFCASSADRGTSPLHFGNGTRLTVT.

This clonotype was picked up a small number of times. The V gene is TRBV6-1, the J gene TRBJ2-5; D is uncertain. This CDR3 spans 15 amino acids. Trimming removed 6 bases at V and 4 bases at J, with 18 bases between. From germline, CDR1 is MNHNS and CDR2 SASEGT. CDR3 region: CASRRTALGLETQYF. CDR3 DNA: TGTGCCAGCAGAAGGACGGCCCTAGGGTTAGAGACCCAGTACTTC.